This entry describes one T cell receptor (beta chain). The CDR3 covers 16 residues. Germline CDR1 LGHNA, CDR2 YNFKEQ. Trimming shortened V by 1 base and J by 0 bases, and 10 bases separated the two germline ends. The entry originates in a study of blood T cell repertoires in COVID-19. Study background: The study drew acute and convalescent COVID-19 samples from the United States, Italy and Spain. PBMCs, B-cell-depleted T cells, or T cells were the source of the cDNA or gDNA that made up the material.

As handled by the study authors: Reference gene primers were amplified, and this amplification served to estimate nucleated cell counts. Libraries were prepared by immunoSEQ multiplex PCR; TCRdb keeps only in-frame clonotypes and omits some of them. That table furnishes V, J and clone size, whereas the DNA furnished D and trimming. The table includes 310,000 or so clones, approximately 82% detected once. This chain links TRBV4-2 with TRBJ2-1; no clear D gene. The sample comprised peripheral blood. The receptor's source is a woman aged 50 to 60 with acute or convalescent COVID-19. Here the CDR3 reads CASSQGSSSSYNEQFF. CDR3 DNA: TGTGCCAGCAGCCAAGGGTCTTCGAGCTCCTACAATGAGCAGTTCTTC.